These 3 T cell receptor beta chains share one sample of origin, sequenced in a study of early T cells in non-severe SARS-CoV-2 infection. TCRdb redid the calling of the 5' RACE reads with MiXCR, one entry per CDR3 protein. The data hold roughly 70,000 distinct CDR3 sequences, with roughly 18% observed a single time. Sequences were derived from whole blood, sampled at baseline. All receptors come from an adult who was a healthcare worker with PCR-confirmed SARS-CoV-2 infection or an uninfected control (not recorded which).

This clonotype has only a few counts. The chain joins TRBV4-2 to TRBJ2-7; D gene ambiguous. This CDR3 has 17 amino acids. V dropped 2 bases and J dropped 2 bases, with 19 bases sitting between them. Germline loops: CDR1 LGHNA, CDR2 YNFKEQ. Written as DNA, the CDR3 is TGTGCCAGCAGCCAACCGGCACGTGATTATAGGGCCTACGAGCAGTACTTC. Translated, it gives CASSQPARDYRAYEQYF.

This clonotype has only a few counts. The chain links TRBV19 to TRBJ1-2; tentative D call: TRBD1 (5 bases). The V end was cut by 3 bases, the J end by 8 bases, with 13 bases between. This CDR3 region has 13 residues. Germline V lookup: CDR1 LNHDA, CDR2 SQIVND (reference sequence). The CDR3, as DNA: TGTGCCAGTAGTATCTCCCAGGGTCTCGGCTACACCTTC. It codes for CASSISQGLGYTF.

Concerning this clonotype: Since no conserved phenylalanine or tryptophan closes the CDR3, a read error is the likely cause. The J gene is TRBJ2-2, the V gene TRBV30, with D perhaps matching TRBD1 (5 bases). The CDR3 has 14 residues. V was pared by 3 bases and J by 3 bases, with 11 bases between. Germline CDR1 reads GTSNPN; CDR2 reads SVGIG (reference sequence). CDR3 region: CAWSQGKYTGELFL. CDR3 coding DNA: TGTGCCTGGAGCCAGGGTAAATACACCGGGGAGCTGTTTCTT.